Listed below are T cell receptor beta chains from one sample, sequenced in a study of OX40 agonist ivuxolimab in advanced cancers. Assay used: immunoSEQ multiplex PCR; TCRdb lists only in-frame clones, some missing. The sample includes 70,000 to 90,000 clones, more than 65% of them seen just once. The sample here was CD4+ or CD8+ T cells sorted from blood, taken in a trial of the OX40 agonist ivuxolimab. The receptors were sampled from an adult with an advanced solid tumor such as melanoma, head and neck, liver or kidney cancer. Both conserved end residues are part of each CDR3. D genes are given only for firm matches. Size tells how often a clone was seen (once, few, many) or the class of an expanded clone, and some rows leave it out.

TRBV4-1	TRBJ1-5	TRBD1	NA	CASSQASEQGSFKPQHF
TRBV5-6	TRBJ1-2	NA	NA	CASTNPGVLGSYYGYTF
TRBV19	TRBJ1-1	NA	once	CASSPSRTVSSEAFF
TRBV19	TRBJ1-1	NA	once	CASSIPWQGSMNTEAFF
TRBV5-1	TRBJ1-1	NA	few	CASSLSGLFGDTEAFF
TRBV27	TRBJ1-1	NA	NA	CASSLNAGTEAFF
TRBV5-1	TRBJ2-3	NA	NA	CASSLVGQRVTSTDTQYF
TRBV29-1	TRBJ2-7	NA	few	CSVEDPGLGEQYF
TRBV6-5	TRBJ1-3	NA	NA	CASSYSLQDSGNTIYF
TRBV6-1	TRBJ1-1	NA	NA	CASSEAWGMNTEAFF
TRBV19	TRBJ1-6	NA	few	CASKGVLNSPLHF
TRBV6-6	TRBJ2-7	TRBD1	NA	CASIRPGTDSDEQYF
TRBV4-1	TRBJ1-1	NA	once	CASSRRLDTEAFF
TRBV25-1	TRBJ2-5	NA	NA	CASSAQETQYF
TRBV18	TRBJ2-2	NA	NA	CASSPEQAPNTGELFF
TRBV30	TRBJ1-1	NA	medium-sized	CAWSVISRQVRTEAFF
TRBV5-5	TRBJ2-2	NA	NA	CASSWGVTGELFF
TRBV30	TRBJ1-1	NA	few	CAWRSPSITEAFF
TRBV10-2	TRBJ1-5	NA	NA	CASSEGVEGNQPQHF
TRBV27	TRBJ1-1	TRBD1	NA	CASSQTRQGTAFF
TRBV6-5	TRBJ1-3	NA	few	CASSYRRGGNTIYF
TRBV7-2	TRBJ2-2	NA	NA	CASSYGGGGELFF
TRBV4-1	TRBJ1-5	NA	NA	CASSRSARGSNQPQHF
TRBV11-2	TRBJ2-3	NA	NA	CASSLVGGGYTDTQYF
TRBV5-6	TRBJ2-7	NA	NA	CASSFKNRAYEQYF
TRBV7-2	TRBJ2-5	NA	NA	CASSLGVGSQYF